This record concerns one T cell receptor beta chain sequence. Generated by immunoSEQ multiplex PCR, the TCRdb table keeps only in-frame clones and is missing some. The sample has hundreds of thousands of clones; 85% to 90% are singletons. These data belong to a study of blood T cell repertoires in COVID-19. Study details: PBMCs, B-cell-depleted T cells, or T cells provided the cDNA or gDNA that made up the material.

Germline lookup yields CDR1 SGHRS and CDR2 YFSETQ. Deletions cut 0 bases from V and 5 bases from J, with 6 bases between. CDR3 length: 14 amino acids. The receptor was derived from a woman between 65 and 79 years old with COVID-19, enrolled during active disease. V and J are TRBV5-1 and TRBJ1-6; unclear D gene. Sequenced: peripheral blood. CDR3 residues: CASSLAVDNSPLHF. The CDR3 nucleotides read TGCGCCAGCAGCTTGGCAGTTGATAATTCACCCCTCCACTTT.